Described below is a single TCR beta chain sequence and its context. Antigen specificity is unknown. Trimming removed 0 bases from V and 6 bases from J, with 12 bases in between. CDR3 length equals 14 residues. Germline lookup yields CDR1 SGHRS and CDR2 YFSETQ. TCRdb's copy holds only in-frame clones and misses some; the assay was immunoSEQ multiplex PCR. The sample has fewer than 500,000 clones, roughly nine tenths seen once. Described treatment: about 20 received Ad26.COV2.S at low or high dose, single or two shots; roughly five received placebo; per-sample allocation not given. Following the first vaccine or placebo injection, samples were taken on day 63. This Boston cohort included adults aged 18-55 years. These data originate in a study of Ad26.COV2.S vaccination and SARS-CoV-2 variants. Across the study: Once, or twice with 56 days between doses, Ad26.COV2.S was given intramuscularly. Overall study findings and caveats: Spike-specific TCR breadth was greater in vaccine than placebo recipients. Similar non-spike TCR breadth was observed in recipients of vaccine and of placebo.

The sequence came from a person aged 18-65 years who received the Ad26.COV2.S COVID-19 vaccine or a placebo. Sequences were derived from peripheral blood, sampled in a trial of Ad26.COV2.S vaccine versus placebo. The chain uses TRBV5-1 and TRBJ1-1; D unclear. The CDR3 DNA follows: TGCGCCAGCAGCTTGGTTCCCCCGGTGGCTGAAGCTTTCTTT. It yields the protein CASSLVPPVAEAFF.